This entry lists 27 T cell receptor beta chains sequenced from one sample in a study of blood T cells in healthy people across ages. A second about 6 to 12 cycle PCR used barcoded and J-beta primers. A single record per CDR3 protein comes from TCRdb applying MiXCR to the 5' RACE reads. The sample lists more than 650,000 distinct CDR3 sequences, about a fifth occurring once. The sequenced material came from blood. Receptors were obtained from a man between 65 and 80 years old in good health.

This clonotype has more than one count but fewer than ten. The chain has TRBV28 and TRBJ2-5; unclear D gene. This CDR3 region has 15 residues. Germline V gene sequence: CDR1 MDHEN, CDR2 SYDVKM. V gave up 3 bases and J gave up 1 base, with 12 bases separating them. The CDR3 DNA is TGTGCCAGCAGTTTCGGCATGAGGTCCCAAGAGACCCAGTACTTC. Residues: CASSFGMRSQETQYF.

This clonotype has just a few counts. The chain recombines TRBV12-3 or TRBV12-4 with TRBJ2-4; 11 nucleotides line up with TRBD2. This CDR3 region has 18 residues. V lost 6 bases to trimming and J lost 2 bases; unmatched junction nucleotides: 12. The CDR3 bases are TGTGCCAGCAGCGTTGCAGGACTAGCGGGCGGAACCAAAAACATTCAGTACTTC. Encoded protein: CASSVAGLAGGTKNIQYF.

This clonotype was picked up a small number of times. V usage is TRBV6-5 and J usage is TRBJ2-7, with TRBD1 matching over 7 bases. The V and J ends lost 0 bases and 4 bases, in that order; junction bases with no gene match: 3. The CDR3 loop spans 14 amino acids. Germline V gives CDR1 MNHEY, CDR2 SVGAGI. CDR3 loop: CASSYSDRAYEQYV. The DNA for the CDR3 is TGTGCCAGCAGTTACTCAGACAGGGCGTACGAGCAGTACGTC.

Only a few counts were recorded for this clonotype. The chain combines TRBV20-1 with TRBJ2-1; D is unclear. With the DNA end fitting TRBJ2-5 better, the J assignment may be wrong. The CDR3 spans 14 residues. Looked up from germline, CDR1 is DFQATT and CDR2 is SNEGSKA (reference sequence). The CDR3 bases are TGCAGTGCTAGAGATTCCCCGCCCCTTAGGACCCAGTACTTC. Translated: CSARDSPPLRTQYF.

In DNA, the CDR3 is TGTGCCATCAGTGGTCCCAGCATTTCACCCCTCCACTTT. This codes for CAISGPSISPLHF. This chain uses TRBV10-3 with TRBJ1-6, with unresolved D. The V gene lost 4 bases and the J gene lost 9 bases, with 10 bases spanning the gap. Germline assignment: CDR1 ENHRY and CDR2 SYGVKD. This CDR3 is built from 13 residues.

The rearrangement uses TRBV20-1 and TRBJ2-2, with 9 bases fitting TRBD2. The CDR3 runs 14 residues. The V gene end was trimmed by 3 bases and the J gene end by 7 bases; junction bases not matched to a gene: 6. Germline assignment: CDR1 DFQATT and CDR2 SNEGSKA (reference sequence). In DNA form, the CDR3 reads TGCAGTGCTAGTCCTAGCGGGGCTGTCGGGGAGCTGTTTTTT. Residues: CSASPSGAVGELFF.

This clonotype appeared a few times. The chain recombines TRBV2 with TRBJ2-5; a possible D gene is TRBD1 (6 bases). The V and J ends lost 1 base and 11 bases respectively, with 11 bases between them. Per germline, CDR1 SNHLY and CDR2 FYNNEI. This CDR3 contains 12 residues. This chain's CDR3 is CASSEDERGQYF. CDR3 in DNA: TGTGCCAGCAGTGAAGATGAGAGGGGGCAGTACTTC.

This sequence joins TRBV6-1 and TRBJ2-4; D is ambiguous. V lost 3 bases and J lost 14, with 5 bases in between. CDR1 is MNHNS and CDR2 is SASEGT in the germline V gene. The CDR3 length is 9 residues. CDR3 DNA sequence: TGTGCCAGCAGTGACAAAAAGTACTTC. Translated, it gives CASSDKKYF.

This chain links TRBV7-9 with TRBJ2-5; D is unresolved. The CDR3 sequence is 14 residues long. Germline V gene data show CDR1 as SEHNR and CDR2 as FQNEAQ (reference sequence). V lost 5 bases and J 0 bases, leaving 10 bases between the germline ends. The CDR3 here is CASSPGSYQETQYF. CDR3 in DNA: TGTGCCAGCAGCCCCGGATCGTACCAAGAGACCCAGTACTTC.

This clonotype was observed many times. The chain links TRBV3-1 to TRBJ2-1; D gene ambiguous. V lost 3 bases to trimming and J lost 10 bases, with 25 bases between them. Germline V gene data show CDR1 as LGHDT and CDR2 as YNNKEL (reference sequence). The CDR3 totals 17 residues. In DNA form, the CDR3 reads TGTGCCAGCAGCCATCTGGGGTTAAGGCACCGACAATACGAGCAGTTCTTC. Translating gives CASSHLGLRHRQYEQFF.

The chain couples TRBV7-8 to TRBJ2-3, with D perhaps being TRBD1 or TRBD2 (5 bases each). V shed 1 base and J shed 11 bases, with 25 bases lying between them. Germline V lookup: CDR1 SGHVS, CDR2 FQNEAQ. The CDR3 runs to 17 residues. CDR3 bases: TGTGCCAGCAGCTTAGACCCGACAGAAGCTAGCACAGATGGGCAGTATTTT. Its translation: CASSLDPTEASTDGQYF.

The rearrangement links TRBV11-2 to TRBJ2-1; 11 bases agree with TRBD2. The CDR3 has 15 residues. CDR1 SGHAT and CDR2 FQNNGV come from the germline V gene. With V trimmed by 4 bases and J by 7 bases, 6 bases remained unmatched. The CDR3 nucleotides are TGTGCCAGCAGCTCTACTAGCGGGGGTTGGAATGAGCAGTTCTTC. It specifies CASSSTSGGWNEQFF.

V usage is TRBV9 and J usage is TRBJ2-1, with TRBD2 matching over 7 bases. The V and J ends lost 0 bases and 2 bases, in that order; junction bases with no gene match: 5. The CDR3 spans 16 residues. CDR1 and CDR2 (germline): SGDLS, YYNGEE. CDR3: CASSVATSGAYNEQFF. CDR3 in DNA: TGTGCCAGCAGCGTAGCCACCAGCGGGGCCTACAATGAGCAGTTCTTC. Variable domain in full (rest from reference TRBV9 and TRBJ2-1): DSGVTQTPKHLITATGQRVTLRCSPRSGDLSVYWYQQSLDQGLQFLIQYYNGEERAKGNILERFSAQQFPDLHSELNLSSLELGDSALYFCASSVATSGAYNEQFFGPGTRLTVL.

This clonotype was recorded many times. This chain uses TRBV3-1 with TRBJ1-6, with no clear D. The germline V gene has CDR1 LGHDT and CDR2 YNNKEL (reference sequence). The CDR3 covers 12 residues. Trimming took 0 bases from V and 9 from J, leaving 3 bases between them. The CDR3 nucleotides read TGTGCCAGCAGCCAAGAAAGTTCACCCCTCCACTTT. It translates to CASSQESSPLHF.

The rearrangement uses TRBV20-1 and TRBJ2-5; 7 bases line up with TRBD1. J lost 3 bases, V lost 6 bases, and 10 bases had no gene match. This CDR3 spans 14 amino acids. The germline gives CDR1 DFQATT, CDR2 SNEGSKA (reference sequence). Here the CDR3 DNA reads TGCAGTGCCCCACACCCAGGGGGAAAAGAGACCCAGTACTTC. It translates to CSAPHPGGKETQYF.

The chain carries TRBV11-2 and TRBJ2-3, with D maybe TRBD2 (5 bases). CDR1 and CDR2 (germline): SGHAT, FQNNGV. The CDR3 length is 15 residues. Trimming removed 3 bases at V and 7 bases at J, with 17 bases between. The CDR3 loop reads CASSFRIAEGYTQYF. CDR3 sequence (DNA): TGTGCCAGCAGCTTCAGGATCGCCGAGGGCTATACGCAGTATTTT. Drawing the rest from reference TRBV11-2 and TRBJ2-3, the complete variable domain is EAGVAQSPRYKIIEKRQSVAFWCNPISGHATLYWYQQILGQGPKLLIQFQNNGVVDDSQLPKDRFSAERLKGVDSTLKIQPAKLEDSAVYLCASSFRIAEGYTQYFGPGTRLTVL.

This clonotype appeared a few times. The chain is built from TRBV20-1 and TRBJ1-4; no definite D call. The CDR3 sequence is 13 residues long. The germline V and J ends were trimmed by 5 bases and 5 bases, with 12 bases remaining between them. The V gene's germline CDR1 is DFQATT and CDR2 SNEGSKA (reference sequence). This CDR3 reads CSAGEDENEKLFF. CDR3 nucleotide sequence: TGCAGTGCTGGTGAAGACGAGAATGAAAAACTGTTTTTT.

This clonotype was observed a handful of times. The chain couples TRBV7-8 to TRBJ1-1; D perhaps matches TRBD1 (5 bases). CDR3 length: 13 residues. The V and J ends lost 8 bases and 3 bases respectively, with 13 bases between them. Germline CDR1 reads SGHVS; CDR2 reads FQNEAQ. CDR3 residues: CASLGQPYTEAFF. DNA for the CDR3: TGTGCCAGCCTAGGACAACCTTACACTGAAGCTTTCTTT.

The V and J genes are TRBV5-4 and TRBJ1-6; 7 bases fit TRBD1. The CDR3 extends over 17 amino acids. V dropped 0 bases and J dropped 4; count of bases not matched to a gene: 7. CDR1 SGHNT and CDR2 YYREEE come from the germline V gene (reference sequence). CDR3 loop: CASSLGGTVSYNSPLHF. The DNA of the CDR3 is TGTGCCAGCAGCTTGGGAGGGACAGTTAGTTATAATTCACCCCTCCACTTT.

This clonotype was detected a few times. The chain's CDR3 is CASSLAKGGLYIQYF. For the CDR3, the DNA is TGTGCCAGCAGCTTGGCCAAAGGGGGATTGTACATTCAGTACTTC. The V and J genes are TRBV5-6 and TRBJ2-4, with D possibly matching TRBD1 (6 bases). The germline V gene encodes CDR1 SGHDT and CDR2 YYEEEE. The V and J ends lost 0 bases and 8 bases respectively, with 15 bases between them. The CDR3 totals 15 residues.

The gene calls are TRBV29-1 and TRBJ2-3; TRBD2 matches at 8 bases. This CDR3 contains 15 residues. V was clipped by 7 bases and J by 3 bases; unmatched bases: 12. In germline, CDR1 is SQVTM, CDR2 ANQGSEA. The CDR3 region has the DNA TGCAGCGCGGATCGGGCGGGAGGTGGGACAGATACGCAGTATTTT. Amino acid sequence: CSADRAGGGTDTQYF.

V gene TRBV28 combines with J gene TRBJ2-3; D remains ambiguous. Per germline, CDR1 MDHEN and CDR2 SYDVKM. This CDR3 comprises 14 residues. Trimming pared 2 bases from V and 2 bases from J, leaving 8 bases between. This chain's CDR3 is CASSLPEYTDTQYF. The CDR3, as DNA: TGTGCCAGCAGTTTACCCGAGTACACAGATACGCAGTATTTT.

This clonotype was seen a handful of times. This rearrangement joins TRBV7-9 to TRBJ2-5; possibly TRBD2 for D (6 bases). Judging by the DNA end, TRBJ2-1 fits better; the J call may be wrong. The CDR3 sequence is 14 residues long. The germline gives CDR1 SEHNR, CDR2 FQNEAQ (reference sequence). The CDR3 DNA is TGTGCCAGCAGCTTAGGGCGGGATGCCAATGAGCAGTTCTTC. Protein product: CASSLGRDANEQFF.

V and J are TRBV12-3 or TRBV12-4 and TRBJ1-6, with D possibly matching TRBD1 (6 bases). Trimming left V 7 bases short and J 9 bases short, with 16 bases between. CDR3 size: 14 residues. DNA for the CDR3: TGTGCCAGCACCCCTGGACAGCGGGTTTCACCCCTCCACTTT. This gives the protein CASTPGQRVSPLHF.

The chain links TRBV23-1 to TRBJ2-1; D assignment may be TRBD1 or TRBD2 (5 bases each). TRBV23-1 is an ORF, and what it does is uncertain. The V end was cut by 2 bases, the J end by 5 bases, with 13 bases between. The CDR3 is made up of 15 amino acids. CDR3 in DNA: TGCGCCAGCAGTCAAGGGTCGGGGCAGAACAATGAGCAGTTCTTC. Translation: CASSQGSGQNNEQFF.

This clonotype has only a few counts. The rearrangement joins TRBV3-1 to TRBJ2-2, with TRBD1 matching over 7 bases. V lost 3 bases, J lost 6 bases, and 7 bases stayed unmatched. This CDR3 comprises 15 residues. CDR1 is LGHDT, CDR2 YNNKEL, per germline (reference sequence). As DNA, the CDR3 is TGTGCCAGCAGCCAGGACAGGTTCAACGCCGGGGAGCTGTTTTTT. Amino acids: CASSQDRFNAGELFF. Variable domain in full (rest from reference TRBV3-1 and TRBJ2-2): DTAVSQTPKYLVTQMGNDKSIKCEQNLGHDTMYWYKQDSKKFLKIMFSYNNKELIINETVPNRFSPKSPDKAHLNLHINSLELGDSAVYFCASSQDRFNAGELFFGEGSRLTVL.

As concerns this clonotype: An end of the junction differs from the germline gene, which may be a read error. The V gene is TRBV12-3 or TRBV12-4, the J gene TRBJ2-3; TRBD2 matches 9 bases. The CDR3 runs to 15 residues. The CDR3, as DNA: TGTGCCAGCACCCTTTACGGGACTAGCACAGATACGCAATATTTT. Translation gives CASTLYGTSTDTQYF.